The clone carrying this TCR beta chain came up a few times. No antigen is known for it. The data are from a study of T-cell reconstitution after alpha-beta-depleted transplantation in children. Study-wide results and caveats: The main origin of T-cell counts and diversity one year after transplant was newly produced T cells. The study traced high day-60 TCRbeta diversity in some patients to surviving recipient T cells and thymic progenitors.

It was with unique molecular identifiers that the TCRbeta library was prepared. One entry per CDR3 protein results from TCRdb running MiXCR on the PCR reads. Of some 840,000 distinct CDR3 sequences in the sample, 15% to 20% were seen once. The source is a male patient under 18 who had a stem cell transplant for acute lymphoblastic leukemia, so the T cells may come from the graft donor. The starting material was PBMCs, mostly from graft donor cells, obtained 360 days after TCRalphabeta/CD19-depleted stem cell transplant.

The CDR3 DNA sequence: TGTGCCAGCAAATCGACAGGAGCTATGAACACTGAAGCTTTCTTT. Translating it yields CASKSTGAMNTEAFF. The rearrangement uses TRBV7-9 and TRBJ1-1, with a weak D call TRBD1 (6 bases). V lost 7 bases, J lost 0 bases, and 15 bases lay in between. The CDR3 consists of 15 residues. Germline values: CDR1 SEHNR, CDR2 FQNEAQ (reference sequence). Based on the CDR3 plus reference TRBV7-9 and TRBJ1-1, the full variable domain is DTGVSQNPRHKITKRGQNVTFRCDPISEHNRLYWYRQTLGQGPEFLTYFQNEAQLEKSRLLSDRFSAERPKGSFSTLEIQRTEQGDSAMYLCASKSTGAMNTEAFFGQGTRLTVV.